Listed below are T cell receptor beta chains from one sample, sequenced in a study of blood T cell repertoires in COVID-19. The protocol was immunoSEQ multiplex PCR, while the TCRdb copy is restricted to in-frame clones and leaves out a portion. The table records roughly 330,000 clones, roughly 88% of them present only once. Material for sequencing was peripheral blood. The origin of the receptors is a woman aged 45-65 years with active or convalescent COVID-19. CDR3s include the opening cysteine and the closing phenylalanine or tryptophan. The order of the fields is J gene, D gene, clone size, V gene, CDR3 DNA, CDR3 protein. A D gene is named only where the DNA matches it firmly. Clone size is not always given. Where it is, it says once, few, many or a class for expanded clones.

j_call: TRBJ2-1
d_call: TRBD1
clone_size: -
v_call: TRBV27
cdr3_nt: TGTGCCAGCAGTTTACCTGGGACAGGGATTGGCAATGAGCAGTTCTTC
cdr3_aa: CASSLPGTGIGNEQFF

j_call: TRBJ2-7
d_call: TRBD2
clone_size: -
v_call: TRBV5-4
cdr3_nt: TGTGCCAGCAGCTCGGGACTACTCGGATACGAGCAGTACTTC
cdr3_aa: CASSSGLLGYEQYF

j_call: TRBJ2-1
d_call: -
clone_size: -
v_call: TRBV7-9
cdr3_nt: TGTGCCAGCAGTACCTCGGTAGGGGATAGCTCCTACAATGAGCAGTTCTTC
cdr3_aa: CASSTSVGDSSYNEQFF

j_call: TRBJ2-1
d_call: TRBD1
clone_size: -
v_call: TRBV5-8
cdr3_nt: TGTGCCAGCAGCTACGACAGGGCGGCCTACAATGAGCAGTTCTTC
cdr3_aa: CASSYDRAAYNEQFF

j_call: TRBJ2-2
d_call: -
clone_size: -
v_call: TRBV24-1
cdr3_nt: TGTGCCACCCGCGAGAGGGACACCGGGGAGCTGTTTTTT
cdr3_aa: CATRERDTGELFF

j_call: TRBJ2-1
d_call: -
clone_size: once
v_call: TRBV7-9
cdr3_nt: TGTGCCAGCAGCTTAGAATCTAGCTCCTACAATGAGCAGTTCTTC
cdr3_aa: CASSLESSSYNEQFF

j_call: TRBJ2-7
d_call: -
clone_size: -
v_call: TRBV6-5
cdr3_nt: TGTGCCAGCAGTCTGAACACCTACGAGCAGTACTTC
cdr3_aa: CASSLNTYEQYF

j_call: TRBJ2-5
d_call: -
clone_size: few
v_call: TRBV5-6
cdr3_nt: TGTGCCAGCAGCTTGGCGGTGGCCGACTTTCGGGGGAAGACCCAGTACTTC
cdr3_aa: CASSLAVADFRGKTQYF

j_call: TRBJ1-1
d_call: -
clone_size: -
v_call: TRBV6-6
cdr3_nt: TGTGCCAGCAGCCTAGACAGGTATGAAGCTTTCTTT
cdr3_aa: CASSLDRYEAFF

j_call: TRBJ2-3
d_call: TRBD2
clone_size: -
v_call: TRBV19
cdr3_nt: TGTGCCAGTAGGGCAGAACTAGCGGGGGCAGATACGCAGTATTTT
cdr3_aa: CASRAELAGADTQYF

j_call: TRBJ1-2
d_call: TRBD1
clone_size: few
v_call: TRBV18
cdr3_nt: TGTGCCAGCTCACCACCTACCGGACAGGGGATTGGCTACACCTTC
cdr3_aa: CASSPPTGQGIGYTF

j_call: TRBJ1-1
d_call: -
clone_size: -
v_call: TRBV5-4
cdr3_nt: TGTGCCAGCAGCTTGGTCGGGGGTGGCACTGAAGCTTTCTTT
cdr3_aa: CASSLVGGGTEAFF

j_call: TRBJ1-5
d_call: -
clone_size: -
v_call: TRBV5-1
cdr3_nt: TGCGCCAGCAGCTTGGGCGGGTATAGCAATCAGCCCCAGCATTTT
cdr3_aa: CASSLGGYSNQPQHF

j_call: TRBJ2-1
d_call: TRBD1
clone_size: -
v_call: TRBV4-3
cdr3_nt: TGCGCCAGCAGCCAAGGTCAGGGGGCGTACAATGAGCAGTTCTTC
cdr3_aa: CASSQGQGAYNEQFF

j_call: TRBJ2-1
d_call: TRBD1
clone_size: -
v_call: TRBV4-1
cdr3_nt: TGCGCCAGCAGCACTCGCCCGGGACAGGACTACAATGAGCAGTTCTTC
cdr3_aa: CASSTRPGQDYNEQFF

j_call: TRBJ2-7
d_call: -
clone_size: -
v_call: TRBV27
cdr3_nt: TGTGCCAGCAGTCGAAGAACAGCGAGGGACGAGCAGTACTTC
cdr3_aa: CASSRRTARDEQYF

j_call: TRBJ2-5
d_call: TRBD2
clone_size: -
v_call: TRBV27
cdr3_nt: TGTGCCAGCGGAAGGGGGACTAGCGGTAAAGAGACCCAGTACTTC
cdr3_aa: CASGRGTSGKETQYF

j_call: TRBJ1-5
d_call: -
clone_size: -
v_call: TRBV28
cdr3_nt: TGTGCCAGCAGTTTCCCAGGGGAATATAGCAATCAGCCCCAGCATTTT
cdr3_aa: CASSFPGEYSNQPQHF

j_call: TRBJ2-5
d_call: -
clone_size: -
v_call: TRBV27
cdr3_nt: TGTGCCAGCAGTTTAAACGGGATTGCCGGGGAGACCCAGTACTTC
cdr3_aa: CASSLNGIAGETQYF

j_call: TRBJ2-2
d_call: TRBD2
clone_size: -
v_call: TRBV5-6
cdr3_nt: TGTGCCAGCAGCCGCAGCGGGACCAACACCGGGGAGCTGTTTTTT
cdr3_aa: CASSRSGTNTGELFF

j_call: TRBJ2-7
d_call: -
clone_size: few
v_call: TRBV4-1
cdr3_nt: TGCGCCAGCAGCCAAGTTTTGGCGGGAGAGCAGTACTTC
cdr3_aa: CASSQVLAGEQYF